The 30 T cell receptor beta chains listed next were all sequenced from one sample in a study of siplizumab effects on memory and regulatory T cells. Assay used: immunoSEQ multiplex PCR; TCRdb lists only in-frame clones, some missing. The data hold just under 85,000 clones, with 87% observed a single time. The sequencing sample was made of Tregs sorted from blood. These receptors all stem from a human donor in good health.

Worth noting for this clone: Other DNA sequences of this sample code for an identical CDR3. This chain uses TRBV28 with TRBJ1-1, with D tentatively TRBD1 (5 bases). The CDR3 contains 12 residues. With 7 bases removed from V and 8 bases from J, the gap between germline ends came to 14 bases. Germline V gene lookup returns CDR1 MDHEN and CDR2 SYDVKM. The CDR3 region has the DNA TGTGCCAGCACCCTAGGGACGTACGAAGCTTTCTTT. Translated: CASTLGTYEAFF.

This chain joins TRBV5-1 and TRBJ1-2; D gene ambiguous. CDR1 SGHRS and CDR2 YFSETQ come from the germline V gene. Trimming stripped 1 base from V and 9 bases from J, with 16 bases between. The CDR3 consists of 14 residues. CDR3 in amino acids: CASSLQDGLLSYTF. CDR3 sequence (DNA): TGCGCCAGCAGCTTGCAAGACGGACTTCTCAGCTACACCTTC.

The chain links TRBV18 to TRBJ1-5; 7 bases align to TRBD1. CDR1 and CDR2 from the germline V gene are KGHSH and LQKENI. This CDR3 spans 15 amino acids. V shed 4 bases, J shed 0 bases, and the junction held 3 bases outside the gene matches. CDR3 sequence (DNA): TGTGCCAGCTCACAGGGGGCGTATAGCAATCAGCCCCAGCATTTT. It specifies CASSQGAYSNQPQHF.

This chain connects TRBV11-2 to TRBJ2-3; tentatively, D is TRBD2 (7 bases). CDR1 is SGHAT, CDR2 FQNNGV, per germline. Trimming took off 5 bases at V and 6 bases at J, with 12 bases between the two ends. This CDR3 spans 13 amino acids. Here the CDR3 DNA reads TGTGCCAGCAGCGGGGGGGCCTGGGATACGCAGTATTTT. Translating it yields CASSGGAWDTQYF.

The chain joins TRBV10-3 to TRBJ2-3; D is uncertain. Trimming pared 2 bases from V and 0 bases from J, leaving 6 bases between. The length of the CDR3 is 14 residues. Germline loops: CDR1 ENHRY, CDR2 SYGVKD. CDR3 residues: CAISEVGSTDTQYF. CDR3 DNA: TGTGCCATCAGTGAGGTAGGGAGCACAGATACGCAGTATTTT.

With regard to this clone: With only one base between it and a far larger clone, this is likely a read error. This chain joins TRBV28 and TRBJ1-2; 7 bases fit TRBD1. Trimming at V came to 6 bases and at J to 5 bases, leaving 3 bases not matched to a gene. The CDR3 consists of 12 residues. In germline, CDR1 is MDHEN, CDR2 SYDVKM. The CDR3 region has the DNA TGTGCCAGCAGCACAGGGGATTATGGCTACACCTTC. It specifies CASSTGDYGYTF.

V and J are TRBV27 and TRBJ1-1, with 7 positions matching TRBD1. The CDR3 has 17 residues. The V and J ends lost 5 bases and 3 bases, in that order; junction bases with no gene match: 15. Germline CDR1 reads MNHEY; CDR2 reads SMNVEV (reference sequence). The CDR3 sequence: CASSPTRGRQGDTEAFF. The CDR3 region has the DNA TGTGCCAGCAGTCCGACGAGGGGTAGACAGGGCGACACTGAAGCTTTCTTT.

The V gene is TRBV7-8, the J gene TRBJ1-5, with D unresolved. Trimming took off 3 bases at V and 7 bases at J, with 10 bases between the two ends. The CDR3 has 13 residues. CDR1 and CDR2 (germline): SGHVS, FQNEAQ. The CDR3 is CASSLLAGQPQHF. CDR3 coding DNA: TGTGCCAGCAGCTTGCTAGCTGGACAGCCCCAGCATTTT.

The chain employs TRBV28 and TRBJ2-5; D is ambiguous. CDR3 size: 14 residues. With 1 base removed from V and 1 base from J, the gap between germline ends came to 7 bases. CDR1 MDHEN and CDR2 SYDVKM come from the germline V gene. In DNA, the CDR3 is TGTGCCAGCAGTTTATTTGGACCCCAAGAGACCCAGTACTTC. It translates to CASSLFGPQETQYF.

The rearrangement links TRBV6-6 to TRBJ2-7; D is ambiguous. The ends were cut back, 6 bases at V and 1 base at J, with 7 bases in the middle. CDR3 size: 12 residues. Germline CDR1 MNHNY, CDR2 SVGAGI (reference sequence). CDR3 sequence: CASSAISYEQYF. CDR3 nucleotide sequence: TGTGCCAGCAGCGCCATTTCCTACGAGCAGTACTTC.

This chain joins TRBV27 and TRBJ2-3; D not certain. The CDR3 is 14 amino acids. Germline lookup yields CDR1 MNHEY and CDR2 SMNVEV (reference sequence). V was trimmed by 1 base and J by 2 bases, leaving 7 bases between them. The CDR3 DNA follows: TGTGCCAGCAGTTTATTTGTAAACACAGATACGCAGTATTTT. Protein product: CASSLFVNTDTQYF.

The chain couples TRBV27 to TRBJ2-2; 11 bases match TRBD1. The V segment lost 1 base and the J segment 6 bases; nucleotides outside the gene matches: 4. CDR1 and CDR2 from the germline V gene are MNHEY and SMNVEV (reference sequence). The CDR3 has 16 residues. CDR3 residues: CASSLWRTGGSGELFF. As DNA, the CDR3 is TGTGCCAGCAGTTTATGGAGGACAGGGGGCTCCGGGGAGCTGTTTTTT.

The rearrangement links TRBV28 to TRBJ1-6; 9 bases align to TRBD1. The CDR3 runs to 16 residues. The germline V gene encodes CDR1 MDHEN and CDR2 SYDVKM. Losses at the gene ends were 4 bases for V and 3 bases for J; bases not matched to a gene: 4. The CDR3 DNA reads as TGTGCCAGCAGTTGGGGGACAGGGTACTATAATTCACCCCTCCACTTT. As protein: CASSWGTGYYNSPLHF.

The genes are TRBV28 and TRBJ2-3, with 11 bases matching TRBD2. Germline loops: CDR1 MDHEN, CDR2 SYDVKM. Trimming removed 7 bases from V and 2 bases from J; junction bases left unmatched: 5. CDR3 length equals 15 residues. In DNA form, the CDR3 reads TGTGCCAGCAATCTAGCGGGGGGTTTCACAGATACGCAGTATTTT. It yields the protein CASNLAGGFTDTQYF.

This clone was found a few times. Other DNA sequences in this sample translate to the same CDR3. The genes are TRBV20-1 and TRBJ2-3; D is unresolved. With 3 bases removed from V and 2 bases from J, the gap between germline ends came to 0 bases. CDR1 is DFQATT, CDR2 SNEGSKA, per germline (reference sequence). This CDR3 is built from 10 residues. CDR3 DNA: TGCAGTGCTAGCACAGATACGCAGTATTTT. Protein sequence: CSASTDTQYF.

CDR3 in DNA: TGTGCTAGTGGTTCCCCAGGGGATACGCAGTATTTT. Protein product: CASGSPGDTQYF. V and J are TRBV12-5 and TRBJ2-3; TRBD1 is a possible D gene (5 bases). The CDR3 covers 12 residues. Trimming cost V 4 bases and J 6 bases, with 8 bases left between them. Germline lookup yields CDR1 LGHNT and CDR2 FRNRAP.

This chain uses TRBV25-1 with TRBJ2-7; a weak D match, TRBD1 (6 bases). CDR3 length: 13 amino acids. V gave up 5 bases and J gave up 4 bases, with 12 bases separating them. Germline CDR1 and CDR2: MGHDK and SYGVNS. The CDR3 sequence is CASSKLQGYEQYF. The DNA of the CDR3 is TGTGCCAGCAGTAAGCTACAGGGTTACGAGCAGTACTTC.

In regard to this clone: Other DNA sequences of this sample code for an identical CDR3. V gene TRBV5-1 combines with J gene TRBJ1-6; D remains ambiguous. The V and J ends lost 1 base and 0 bases respectively, with 2 bases between them. The CDR3 sequence is 14 residues long. CDR1 SGHRS and CDR2 YFSETQ come from the germline V gene. The CDR3 DNA reads TGCGCCAGCAGCTTGAGCTCCTATAATTCACCCCTCCACTTT. Residues: CASSLSSYNSPLHF.

The chain is built from TRBV4-1 and TRBJ2-7; D call uncertain. V lost 3 bases and J lost 1, with 10 bases in between. CDR1 and CDR2 (germline): MGHRA, YSYEKL. This CDR3 has 14 residues. The DNA for the CDR3 is TGCGCCAGCAGCCATAGATCAGGTTCCTACGAGCAGTACTTC. Its protein is CASSHRSGSYEQYF.

The chain employs TRBV10-3 and TRBJ1-5; perhaps TRBD1 as D (5 bases). This CDR3 contains 13 residues. V was shortened by 6 bases and J by 6 bases, with 12 bases between the two germline ends. From germline, CDR1 is ENHRY and CDR2 SYGVKD. CDR3 nucleotides: TGTGCCATCAGGACAGATGCGGGTCAGCCCCAGCATTTT. Its translation: CAIRTDAGQPQHF.

The CDR3 spells CASSVSLAGGPREQFF. As DNA, the CDR3 is TGTGCCAGCAGCGTCTCACTAGCGGGGGGGCCGAGAGAGCAGTTCTTC. The V and J genes are TRBV9 and TRBJ2-1, with TRBD2 identical over 13 bases. Germline trimming cut 2 bases from V and 10 bases from J; bases unmatched to any gene: 9. The CDR3 totals 16 residues. The germline CDR1 and CDR2 sequences are SGDLS and YYNGEE.

V usage is TRBV29-1 and J usage is TRBJ1-2, with D perhaps TRBD1 (6 bases). Trimming took 7 bases from V and 8 from J, leaving 20 bases between them. Per the germline V gene, CDR1 is SQVTM and CDR2 is ANQGSEA. The CDR3 totals 13 residues. The chain's CDR3 is CSAEGGTTGGYTF. As DNA, the CDR3 is TGCAGCGCAGAGGGGGGGACAACTGGAGGCTACACCTTC.

The rearrangement links TRBV7-6 to TRBJ1-2; TRBD1 aligns across 7 bases. The V gene end was trimmed by 4 bases and the J gene end by 8 bases; junction bases not matched to a gene: 7. Germline CDR1 is SGHVS and CDR2 is FNYEAQ. CDR3 length: 13 residues. Here the CDR3 DNA reads TGTGCCAGCAGCTACCAACAGGGGTTCGGCTACACCTTC. It yields the protein CASSYQQGFGYTF.

The chain couples TRBV4-1 to TRBJ1-3; TRBD1 matches 10 bases. Germline assignment: CDR1 MGHRA and CDR2 YSYEKL. The V gene end was trimmed by 4 bases and the J gene end by 4 bases; junction bases not matched to a gene: 1. The length of the CDR3 is 14 residues. The CDR3 region is CASSLGQGGNTIYF. The CDR3 DNA follows: TGCGCCAGCAGCCTGGGACAGGGGGGAAACACCATATATTTT.

V and J are TRBV7-3 and TRBJ2-1, with D unclear. Germline-derived CDR1 and CDR2 are SGHTA and FQGTGA. The CDR3 has 13 residues. The V and J ends lost 1 base and 7 bases respectively, with 8 bases between them. The CDR3 is CASSLNSLNEQFF. The CDR3 DNA is TGTGCCAGCAGCTTAAATTCCTTGAATGAGCAGTTCTTC.

The CDR3 sequence: CASSKKMNGNTIYF. The CDR3 nucleotides read TGTGCCAGCAGCAAAAAAATGAACGGAAACACCATATATTTT. The gene calls are TRBV21-1 and TRBJ1-3. TRBV21-1 is annotated as a pseudogene. CDR3 length: 14 residues.

The rearrangement joins TRBV6-5 to TRBJ1-3, with TRBD1 matching over 7 bases. Germline V CDR1 and CDR2: MNHEY, SVGAGI. V shed 2 bases and J 2 bases; nucleotides not matched to a gene: 3. The CDR3 extends over 15 amino acids. The CDR3 loop reads CASSYDREAGNTIYF. CDR3 nucleotides: TGTGCCAGCAGTTACGACAGGGAGGCTGGAAACACCATATATTTT.

The rearrangement uses TRBV5-1 and TRBJ1-2; tentatively, D is TRBD1 (5 bases). This CDR3 contains 14 residues. The ends were cut back, 0 bases at V and 7 bases at J, with 13 bases in the middle. The germline gives CDR1 SGHRS, CDR2 YFSETQ. CDR3 in DNA: TGCGCCAGCAGCTTGGCTATTCGGGGCTTTGGCTACACCTTC. It encodes CASSLAIRGFGYTF.

V gene TRBV28 combines with J gene TRBJ1-2; D ambiguous. The CDR3 is made up of 14 amino acids. Trimming took 6 bases from V and 2 from J, leaving 13 bases between them. Germline CDR1 is MDHEN and CDR2 is SYDVKM. The DNA of the CDR3 is TGTGCCAGCAGGCCCCCGGGTTTAAACTATGGCTACACCTTC. Translation gives CASRPPGLNYGYTF.

The rearrangement joins TRBV2 to TRBJ2-2; D is perhaps TRBD2 (6 bases). The germline CDR1 and CDR2 sequences are SNHLY and FYNNEI. Trimming took 6 bases from V and 3 from J, leaving 14 bases between them. CDR3 length: 15 amino acids. Written as DNA, the CDR3 is TGTGCCAGCAGGGCTGGGCGGGGCGACACCGGGGAGCTGTTTTTT. Translated, it gives CASRAGRGDTGELFF.